The 16 T cell receptor beta chains below come from one sample, sequenced in a study of shared clonotypes between healthy human individuals. Using immunoSEQ multiplex PCR, the repertoire was profiled, and TCRdb retains in-frame clones only, with some absent. The sample includes 2 million to 2.5 million clones, more than 90% of them seen just once. Sample: naive CD4+ T cells sorted from blood. The subset was: CD45RA+ positively selected. The receptors shown here come from a man in his late teens or twenties in good health.

Comment on this clone: The junction differs from germline at one of its ends, possibly a read error. The rearrangement uses TRBV30 and TRBJ1-1, with TRBD1 as a possible D gene (5 bases). The V gene's germline CDR1 is GTSNPN and CDR2 SVGIG (reference sequence). The CDR3 runs to 13 residues. CDR3 region: CAWSVRGNAEAFF. The CDR3, as DNA: TGTGCCTGGAGTGTACGGGGGAACGCTGAAGCTTTCTTT. Full variable domain (outside the CDR3, taken from reference TRBV30 and TRBJ1-1): SQTIHQWPATLVQPVGSPLSLECTVEGTSNPNLYWYRQAAGRGLQLLFYSVGIGQISSEVPQNLSASRPQDRQFILSSKKLLLSDSGFYLCAWSVRGNAEAFFGQGTRLTVV.

This clone has just one count. The chain combines TRBV6-1 with TRBJ1-1; no reliable D call. This CDR3 region has 15 residues. Trimming shortened V by 2 bases and J by 4 bases, and 14 bases separated the two germline ends. From germline, CDR1 is MNHNS and CDR2 SASEGT. The CDR3 reads CASSERWGGTTEAFF. The DNA for the CDR3 is TGTGCCAGCAGTGAACGATGGGGAGGCACCACTGAAGCTTTCTTT.

This chain uses TRBV10-3 with TRBJ2-1; 11 bases fit TRBD2. V shed 10 bases, J shed 7 bases, and the junction held 12 bases outside the gene matches. This CDR3 has 15 amino acids. Germline loops: CDR1 ENHRY, CDR2 SYGVKD. CDR3 in amino acids: CATGLAGPLGNEQFF. The CDR3 DNA reads as TGTGCCACCGGACTAGCGGGCCCCCTCGGGAATGAGCAGTTCTTC.

The genes are TRBV10-3 and TRBJ2-2; D possibly uses TRBD1 or TRBD2 (6 bases each). Germline V gives CDR1 ENHRY, CDR2 SYGVKD. The CDR3 is 14 amino acids. Trimming stripped 10 bases from V and 2 bases from J, with 14 bases between. The CDR3 sequence is CATNGGHNTGELFF. The CDR3 bases are TGTGCCACGAACGGGGGACACAACACCGGGGAGCTGTTTTTT.

As to this clone: This clone may be a read error of a much larger clone one base away. The chain is built from TRBV6-5 and TRBJ2-7; 7 bases map to TRBD1. Germline trimming cut 6 bases from V and 2 bases from J; bases unmatched to any gene: 7. Germline CDR1 reads MNHEY; CDR2 reads SVGAGI. CDR3 size: 14 residues. The CDR3 here is CASSSGTVTYEQYF. In DNA, the CDR3 is TGTGCCAGCAGCTCCGGGACAGTCACCTACGAGCAGTACTTC.

This rearrangement joins TRBV7-9 to TRBJ2-3; 10 bases map to TRBD1. This CDR3 contains 14 residues. From germline, CDR1 is SEHNR and CDR2 FQNEAQ (reference sequence). V was pared by 3 bases and J by 5 bases, with 2 bases of the junction left unmatched. This CDR3 is CASSFDRGLDTQYF. Here the CDR3 DNA reads TGTGCCAGCAGCTTCGACAGGGGGCTAGATACGCAGTATTTT.

The chain uses TRBV11-2 and TRBJ2-5; TRBD2 is a possible D gene (5 bases). Germline lookup yields CDR1 SGHAT and CDR2 FQNNGV. The V end was cut by 1 base, the J end by 4 bases, with 10 bases between. The CDR3 length is 14 residues. CDR3 sequence reads: CASSLGPSGETQYF. As DNA, the CDR3 is TGTGCCAGCAGCTTAGGACCCAGCGGAGAGACCCAGTACTTC.

Of note for this clone: Other DNA sequences of this sample code for an identical CDR3. The chain couples TRBV7-9 to TRBJ1-1; D gene unclear. In germline, CDR1 is SEHNR, CDR2 FQNEAQ (reference sequence). The CDR3 runs to 14 residues. Trimming removed 5 bases at V and 1 base at J, with 11 bases between. As DNA, the CDR3 is TGTGCCAGCAGCCCCGGGCAGGAGAACACTGAAGCTTTCTTT. This translates into CASSPGQENTEAFF. The variable domain in full, completed from reference TRBV7-9 and TRBJ1-1, reads DTGVSQNPRHKITKRGQNVTFRCDPISEHNRLYWYRQTLGQGPEFLTYFQNEAQLEKSRLLSDRFSAERPKGSFSTLEIQRTEQGDSAMYLCASSPGQENTEAFFGQGTRLTVV.

V usage is TRBV6-1 and J usage is TRBJ2-7; 7 nucleotides agree with TRBD2. Germline assignment: CDR1 MNHNS and CDR2 SASEGT. The CDR3 is 13 residues long. Trimming at V came to 8 bases and at J to 0 bases, leaving 4 bases not matched to a gene. The CDR3 DNA follows: TGTGCCAGCGGGGGAGGGGACTCCTACGAGCAGTACTTC. Its protein is CASGGGDSYEQYF.

The chain combines TRBV19 with TRBJ1-6; 12 positions agree with TRBD1. The CDR3 totals 15 residues. The junction had 4 bases not matched to a gene; V was cut back by 3 bases and J by 10 bases. CDR1 LNHDA and CDR2 SQIVND come from the germline V gene (reference sequence). DNA of the CDR3: TGTGCCAGTAGTATCCGGGACAGGGGGCGATCACCCCTCCACTTT. Amino acids: CASSIRDRGRSPLHF.

The chain links TRBV5-1 to TRBJ2-7; 14 nucleotides line up with TRBD2. The CDR3 has 15 amino acids. Germline V gene sequence: CDR1 SGHRS, CDR2 YFSETQ. V lost 3 bases, J lost 5 bases, and 4 bases stayed unmatched. CDR3 amino acids: CASSWGTSGSHEQYF. The CDR3 bases are TGCGCCAGCAGCTGGGGGACTAGCGGGAGCCACGAGCAGTACTTC.

This chain links TRBV5-1 with TRBJ2-2, with D unresolved. Per the germline V gene, CDR1 is SGHRS and CDR2 is YFSETQ. V shed 2 bases and J shed 0 bases, with 8 bases lying between them. The CDR3 loop spans 15 amino acids. The CDR3 DNA follows: TGCGCCAGCAGCTTTTACACCTCGAACACCGGGGAGCTGTTTTTT. This translates into CASSFYTSNTGELFF.

Regarding this clone: Other DNA sequences in the sample encode the same CDR3. The chain has TRBV30 and TRBJ1-3; no reliable D call. Trimming cost V 0 bases and J 4 bases, with 4 bases left between them. The germline gives CDR1 GTSNPN, CDR2 SVGIG (reference sequence). This CDR3 contains 12 residues. The CDR3 DNA sequence: TGTGCCTGGAGTGTAGGGGGAAACACCATATATTTT. This translates into CAWSVGGNTIYF.

The V and J genes are TRBV11-2 and TRBJ2-3; no firm D call. The CDR3 has 15 residues. CDR1 is SGHAT and CDR2 is FQNNGV in the germline V gene. V lost 5 bases, J lost 0 bases, and 12 bases lay in between. Written as DNA, the CDR3 is TGTGCCAGCAGCCTCATCCCGACTAGCACAGATACGCAGTATTTT. Its translation: CASSLIPTSTDTQYF.

The rearrangement links TRBV2 to TRBJ1-6, with TRBD1 identical over 10 bases. Per germline, CDR1 SNHLY and CDR2 FYNNEI. Trimming took 3 bases from V and 9 from J; bases not matched to a gene: 5. The CDR3 loop spans 15 amino acids. CDR3 residues: CASSDDRGLGSPLHF. CDR3 DNA sequence: TGTGCCAGCAGTGACGACAGGGGGCTTGGTTCACCCCTCCACTTT.

Here the CDR3 reads CASRDGQGAVQPQHF. The DNA for the CDR3 is TGTGCCAGCAGAGACGGACAGGGGGCCGTTCAGCCCCAGCATTTT. The V gene is TRBV2, the J gene TRBJ1-5; TRBD1 matches at 11 bases. Germline lookup yields CDR1 SNHLY and CDR2 FYNNEI. V shed 6 bases, J shed 6 bases, and the junction held 7 bases outside the gene matches. This CDR3 has 15 residues.